What follows are 6 T cell receptor beta chains derived from one specimen sequenced in a study of CD8+ T cells in alopecia areata. Investigators isolated RNA and reverse transcribed it into cDNA to act as the sequencing template. The assay was immunoSEQ multiplex PCR, and TCRdb's table has in-frame clones only and misses some. The sample shows some 80,000 clones, approximately 72% of them seen only once. The treatment was: oral pan-JAK inhibitor, 5-10 mg twice daily. The sample in question was CD8+ T cells sorted from blood, obtained at week 24, from a patient treated with tofacitinib. Source of these receptors: a human donor with alopecia areata.

This clone was seen just once. V is TRBV2 and J is TRBJ2-3; 11 bases are shared with TRBD2. Trimming at V came to 6 bases and at J to 2 bases, leaving 7 bases not matched to a gene. Germline V gives CDR1 SNHLY, CDR2 FYNNEI. CDR3 length: 16 amino acids. CDR3 amino acids: CASSPHSGGVTDTQYF. Here the CDR3 DNA reads TGTGCCAGCAGCCCCCATAGCGGGGGGGTCACAGATACGCAGTATTTT.

This clone was counted between two and nine times. V usage is TRBV4-1 and J usage is TRBJ2-2; D call uncertain. Deletions cut 4 bases from V and 5 bases from J, with 5 bases between. Germline V gene sequence: CDR1 MGHRA, CDR2 YSYEKL. CDR3 length: 12 residues. CDR3: CASSPGTGELFF. Here the CDR3 DNA reads TGCGCCAGCAGCCCCGGGACCGGGGAGCTGTTTTTT.

The chain couples TRBV5-1 to TRBJ1-1, with 9 bases matching TRBD1. The length of the CDR3 is 14 residues. Germline assignment: CDR1 SGHRS and CDR2 YFSETQ. Trimming at V came to 3 bases and at J to 5 bases, leaving 5 bases not matched to a gene. DNA for the CDR3: TGCGCCAGCAGCTGGGGACAGGGTGGGACTGAAGCTTTCTTT. This sequence encodes CASSWGQGGTEAFF.

This chain joins TRBV15 and TRBJ2-7, with a possible D match to TRBD2 (5 bases). Looked up from germline, CDR1 is LNHNV and CDR2 is YYDKDF (reference sequence). The CDR3 spans 13 residues. The V end lost 1 base, the J end lost 3 bases, and 7 bases lay between the germline ends. This CDR3 reads CATSRGRGYEQYF. CDR3 in DNA: TGTGCCACCAGCAGAGGTCGGGGCTACGAGCAGTACTTC. Drawing the rest from reference TRBV15 and TRBJ2-7, the complete variable domain is DAMVIQNPRYQVTQFGKPVTLSCSQTLNHNVMYWYQQKSSQAPKLLFHYYDKDFNNEADTPDNFQSRRPNTSFCFLDIRSPGLGDTAMYLCATSRGRGYEQYFGPGTRLTVT.

This clone has a single count. This sequence joins TRBV7-8 and TRBJ1-2, with D possibly matching TRBD1 (6 bases). The V and J ends lost 5 bases and 3 bases respectively, with 22 bases between them. The CDR3 covers 17 residues. The germline V gene encodes CDR1 SGHVS and CDR2 FQNEAQ. CDR3 sequence reads: CASSPKLGHPGDYGYTF. The CDR3 DNA is TGTGCCAGCAGCCCCAAGCTGGGACATCCGGGAGACTATGGCTACACCTTC.

V usage is TRBV30 and J usage is TRBJ1-2, with no clear D. Germline V gives CDR1 GTSNPN, CDR2 SVGIG (reference sequence). Trimming removed 0 bases at V and 4 bases at J, with 15 bases between. The CDR3 runs to 15 residues. CDR3 loop: CAWSVLDVSSYGYTF. CDR3 coding DNA: TGTGCCTGGAGTGTACTGGATGTGAGTTCCTATGGCTACACCTTC.